This is a list of T cell receptor beta chains from one sample in a study of T cell repertoires in cytomegalovirus infection. The antigens these receptors bind are not known. Via MiXCR, TCRdb re-called the reads, giving one row per CDR3 protein. This table holds roughly 130,000 distinct CDR3 sequences, more than 20% found once. Sample: PBMCs, sequenced either directly or after in vitro stimulation (not recorded which). The source of these receptors is a human donor in good health (CMV status not recorded). Some clones in this sample may be carry-over from other donors' samples. Each CDR3 is given with its conserved first and last residue. A D gene is named only where the DNA matches it firmly. Clone size, where shown, is once, few, many, or a class for clones that have expanded.

d_call: TRBD2; v_call: TRBV19; clone_size: NA; j_call: TRBJ2-1; cdr3_aa: CASTPGLAGNNEQFF; cdr3_nt: TGTGCCAGTACCCCCGGACTAGCGGGAAACAATGAGCAGTTCTTC
d_call: NA; v_call: TRBV7-2; clone_size: many; j_call: TRBJ2-3; cdr3_aa: CASSPRSPSTDTQYF; cdr3_nt: TGTGCCAGCAGCCCCCGGTCGCCTTCCACAGATACGCAGTATTTT
d_call: TRBD2; v_call: TRBV6-2/TRBV6-3; clone_size: once; j_call: TRBJ2-1; cdr3_aa: CASSSRLARENEQFF; cdr3_nt: TGTGCCAGCAGTTCGCGACTAGCGCGGGAGAATGAGCAGTTCTTC
d_call: TRBD1; v_call: TRBV10-3; clone_size: few; j_call: TRBJ2-3; cdr3_aa: CAISPRGPLSATDTQYF; cdr3_nt: TGTGCCATCAGCCCTAGGGGGCCACTATCTGCCACAGATACGCAGTATTTT
d_call: NA; v_call: TRBV7-2; clone_size: many; j_call: TRBJ1-2; cdr3_aa: CASSFDSYNYGYTF; cdr3_nt: TGTGCCAGCAGCTTTGACAGTTATAACTATGGCTACACCTTC
d_call: TRBD2; v_call: TRBV7-8; clone_size: many; j_call: TRBJ2-1; cdr3_aa: CASFPGTSGNNEQFF; cdr3_nt: TGTGCCAGTTTCCCTGGGACTAGCGGGAACAATGAGCAGTTCTTC
d_call: NA; v_call: TRBV19; clone_size: NA; j_call: TRBJ2-1; cdr3_aa: CASSYGLEQFF; cdr3_nt: TGTGCCAGTAGTTACGGGTTGGAGCAGTTCTTC
d_call: NA; v_call: TRBV5-4; clone_size: NA; j_call: TRBJ2-6; cdr3_aa: CASSLGVFLGSGANVLTF; cdr3_nt: TGTGCCAGCAGCTTGGGCGTTTTTTTGGGTTCTGGGGCCAACGTCCTGACTTTC
d_call: TRBD2; v_call: TRBV6-2/TRBV6-3; clone_size: few; j_call: TRBJ2-1; cdr3_aa: CASSLGRAIPYNEQFF; cdr3_nt: TGTGCCAGCAGTCTCGGGAGGGCCATCCCCTACAATGAGCAGTTCTTC
d_call: TRBD1; v_call: TRBV5-6; clone_size: once; j_call: TRBJ1-6; cdr3_aa: CASGGQGINSPLHF; cdr3_nt: TGTGCCAGCGGTGGACAGGGGATTAATTCACCCCTCCACTTT
d_call: NA; v_call: TRBV19; clone_size: few; j_call: TRBJ2-5; cdr3_aa: CASRGVQETQYF; cdr3_nt: TGTGCCAGTAGAGGGGTCCAAGAGACCCAGTACTTC
d_call: TRBD1; v_call: TRBV19; clone_size: NA; j_call: TRBJ1-5; cdr3_aa: CASSLNRGQQPQHF; cdr3_nt: TGTGCCAGTAGTCTTAACAGGGGTCAGCAGCCCCAGCATTTT
d_call: TRBD2; v_call: TRBV28; clone_size: NA; j_call: TRBJ2-3; cdr3_aa: CASIPMGLAGDTQYF; cdr3_nt: TGTGCCAGCATCCCAATGGGGCTAGCGGGAGATACGCAGTATTTT
d_call: NA; v_call: TRBV27; clone_size: NA; j_call: TRBJ2-1; cdr3_aa: CASSFLFGQRGYNEQFF; cdr3_nt: TGTGCCAGCAGTTTCCTCTTCGGTCAAAGGGGCTACAATGAGCAGTTCTTC
d_call: NA; v_call: TRBV7-2; clone_size: many; j_call: TRBJ2-5; cdr3_aa: CASSLVVSGKKETQYF; cdr3_nt: TGTGCCAGCAGCTTAGTGGTTAGCGGAAAGAAAGAGACCCAGTACTTC
d_call: TRBD1; v_call: TRBV18; clone_size: NA; j_call: TRBJ2-1; cdr3_aa: CASSQLQGNDEQFF; cdr3_nt: TGTGCCAGCTCACAGCTACAGGGGAACGATGAGCAGTTCTTC
d_call: NA; v_call: TRBV7-2; clone_size: few; j_call: TRBJ1-2; cdr3_aa: CASTIGQYYGYTF; cdr3_nt: TGTGCCAGCACCATCGGGCAGTACTATGGCTACACCTTC
d_call: TRBD2; v_call: TRBV7-2; clone_size: NA; j_call: TRBJ2-1; cdr3_aa: CASSLGLAGHNEQFF; cdr3_nt: TGTGCCAGCAGCTTAGGACTAGCGGGCCACAATGAGCAGTTCTTC
d_call: NA; v_call: TRBV27; clone_size: many; j_call: TRBJ1-5; cdr3_aa: CASGRGVGNQPQHF; cdr3_nt: TGTGCCAGCGGACGGGGGGTGGGCAATCAGCCCCAGCATTTT
d_call: NA; v_call: TRBV19; clone_size: NA; j_call: TRBJ1-1; cdr3_aa: CASSIRGVNTEAFF; cdr3_nt: TGTGCCAGTAGTATCCGTGGGGTGAACACTGAAGCTTTCTTT
d_call: TRBD2; v_call: TRBV29-1; clone_size: NA; j_call: TRBJ2-1; cdr3_aa: CSVTGLAGGGLAYNEQFF; cdr3_nt: TGCAGCGTTACGGGACTAGCGGGAGGAGGATTAGCCTACAATGAGCAGTTCTTC
d_call: NA; v_call: TRBV6-8; clone_size: NA; j_call: TRBJ1-5; cdr3_aa: CASRHRTGLDQPQHF; cdr3_nt: TGTGCCAGCAGGCACCGCACAGGGCTAGATCAGCCCCAGCATTTT
d_call: NA; v_call: TRBV6-5; clone_size: few; j_call: TRBJ2-1; cdr3_aa: CASSYREYNEQFF; cdr3_nt: TGTGCCAGCAGTTACCGGGAATACAATGAGCAGTTCTTC
d_call: TRBD2; v_call: TRBV5-6; clone_size: few; j_call: TRBJ2-7; cdr3_aa: CASSLGRLAGSYEQYF; cdr3_nt: TGTGCCAGCAGCTTGGGTCGGCTAGCGGGCTCCTACGAGCAGTACTTC
d_call: TRBD1; v_call: TRBV6-1; clone_size: few; j_call: TRBJ1-1; cdr3_aa: CASSDGTGGSTEAFF; cdr3_nt: TGTGCCAGCAGTGATGGGACAGGGGGGAGCACTGAAGCTTTCTTT
d_call: NA; v_call: TRBV28; clone_size: NA; j_call: TRBJ1-1; cdr3_aa: CASSFMGLRTPSAGNTEAFF; cdr3_nt: TGTGCCAGCAGTTTTATGGGGCTCCGGACTCCTTCTGCGGGGAACACTGAAGCTTTCTTT
d_call: TRBD2; v_call: TRBV7-2; clone_size: medium-sized; j_call: TRBJ2-5; cdr3_aa: CASSLGSGTHQETQYF; cdr3_nt: TGTGCCAGCAGCTTAGGTAGCGGGACCCACCAAGAGACCCAGTACTTC
d_call: TRBD1; v_call: TRBV7-9; clone_size: many; j_call: TRBJ2-5; cdr3_aa: CASSLGTGEGETQYF; cdr3_nt: TGTGCCAGCAGCTTAGGGACAGGGGAAGGCGAGACCCAGTACTTC
d_call: TRBD2; v_call: TRBV7-2; clone_size: many; j_call: TRBJ2-5; cdr3_aa: CASSSFTWEGIQETQYF; cdr3_nt: TGTGCCAGCAGCTCCTTCACTTGGGAGGGCATACAAGAGACCCAGTACTTC
d_call: NA; v_call: TRBV7-2; clone_size: few; j_call: TRBJ2-5; cdr3_aa: CASSFRTLQETQYF; cdr3_nt: TGTGCCAGCAGCTTCCGGACTCTGCAAGAGACCCAGTACTTC
d_call: TRBD2; v_call: TRBV7-8; clone_size: many; j_call: TRBJ2-1; cdr3_aa: CASSLLRSRLGGRLLYNEQFF; cdr3_nt: TGTGCCAGCAGCTTGCTCCGGTCCCGGCTCGGCGGGAGGCTACTATACAATGAGCAGTTCTTC
d_call: TRBD1; v_call: TRBV12-3/TRBV12-4; clone_size: NA; j_call: TRBJ1-2; cdr3_aa: CASSPTGGSIYGYTF; cdr3_nt: TGTGCCAGCAGCCCGACAGGGGGCTCTATCTATGGCTACACCTTC
d_call: TRBD1; v_call: TRBV5-4; clone_size: NA; j_call: TRBJ1-4; cdr3_aa: CASSADRATNEKLFF; cdr3_nt: TGTGCCAGCAGCGCTGACAGGGCAACTAATGAAAAACTGTTTTTT
d_call: TRBD1; v_call: TRBV2; clone_size: NA; j_call: TRBJ1-2; cdr3_aa: CASSEDRGYGYTF; cdr3_nt: TGTGCCAGCAGTGAAGACAGGGGCTATGGCTACACCTTC
d_call: NA; v_call: TRBV28; clone_size: NA; j_call: TRBJ1-1; cdr3_aa: CASSFRRGGTEAFF; cdr3_nt: TGTGCCAGCAGTTTCAGGCGGGGGGGTACTGAAGCTTTCTTT
d_call: NA; v_call: TRBV7-2; clone_size: many; j_call: TRBJ1-1; cdr3_aa: CASSRYNRNTEAFF; cdr3_nt: TGTGCCAGCAGCCGTTACAATAGGAACACTGAAGCTTTCTTT
d_call: NA; v_call: TRBV7-2; clone_size: many; j_call: TRBJ2-3; cdr3_aa: CASSFGTDTQYF; cdr3_nt: TGTGCCAGCAGCTTTGGTACAGATACGCAGTATTTT
d_call: NA; v_call: TRBV4-1; clone_size: few; j_call: TRBJ1-1; cdr3_aa: CASSPQNRKTEAFF; cdr3_nt: TGCGCCAGCAGTCCCCAAAACAGGAAAACTGAAGCTTTCTTT
d_call: NA; v_call: TRBV7-9; clone_size: few; j_call: TRBJ2-7; cdr3_aa: CASTPGGQWEQYF; cdr3_nt: TGTGCCAGCACCCCCGGGGGGCAATGGGAGCAGTACTTC
d_call: NA; v_call: TRBV20-1; clone_size: many; j_call: TRBJ2-5; cdr3_aa: CSASGSGETQYF; cdr3_nt: TGCAGTGCTAGCGGGAGTGGTGAGACCCAGTACTTC
d_call: TRBD1; v_call: TRBV28; clone_size: once; j_call: TRBJ1-6; cdr3_aa: CASSPQQGSNSPLHF; cdr3_nt: TGTGCCAGCAGTCCACAACAGGGGTCTAATTCACCCCTCCACTTT
d_call: NA; v_call: TRBV12-3/TRBV12-4; clone_size: NA; j_call: TRBJ2-2; cdr3_aa: CACCEWPGELFF; cdr3_nt: TGTGCCTGCTGTGAGTGGCCCGGGGAGCTGTTTTTT
d_call: NA; v_call: TRBV27; clone_size: NA; j_call: TRBJ1-5; cdr3_aa: CASSASGVWENQPQHF; cdr3_nt: TGTGCCAGCAGTGCTTCAGGGGTTTGGGAAAATCAGCCCCAGCATTTT
d_call: NA; v_call: TRBV7-9; clone_size: NA; j_call: TRBJ1-1; cdr3_aa: CASRYTRGANTEAFF; cdr3_nt: TGTGCCAGCAGGTATACCCGAGGGGCAAACACTGAAGCTTTCTTT
d_call: TRBD1; v_call: TRBV9; clone_size: NA; j_call: TRBJ1-2; cdr3_aa: CASSPVGTGGNYGYTF; cdr3_nt: TGTGCCAGCAGCCCAGTGGGGACAGGGGGAAACTATGGCTACACCTTC
d_call: TRBD1; v_call: TRBV11-3; clone_size: NA; j_call: TRBJ2-5; cdr3_aa: CASSRDRGRETQYF; cdr3_nt: TGTGCCAGCAGCCGGGACAGGGGGCGGGAGACCCAGTACTTC
d_call: NA; v_call: TRBV12-3/TRBV12-4; clone_size: many; j_call: TRBJ1-5; cdr3_aa: CASSPSHQGHQPQHF; cdr3_nt: TGTGCCAGCAGTCCGTCTCATCAGGGGCATCAGCCCCAGCATTTT
d_call: NA; v_call: TRBV15; clone_size: NA; j_call: TRBJ1-5; cdr3_aa: CATSRGPVDSGQPQHF; cdr3_nt: TGTGCCACCAGCAGAGGCCCTGTCGATAGTGGTCAGCCCCAGCATTTT